These T cell receptor beta chains were read from a single sample in a study of Graves' ophthalmopathy and Graves' hyperthyroidism. TCRdb used MiXCR to reprocess the multiplex PCR reads, holding one entry per CDR3 protein. The sample lists about 210,000 distinct CDR3 sequences; approximately 29% were seen once. What was sequenced was peripheral blood. The origin of the receptors is a man aged 45-65 years with Graves' ophthalmopathy. The CDR3 runs from the conserved cysteine through the conserved F or W. The D gene is left open where the match is weak. Rows give clone size only sometimes, using once, few, many, or a class for an expanded clone.

d_call clone_size j_call v_call cdr3_nt cdr3_aa
TRBD1 many TRBJ1-1 TRBV28 TGTGCCAGCAGGCAGGGGGACTTCCTCACTGAAGCTTTCTTT CASRQGDFLTEAFF
- - TRBJ1-1 TRBV12-3/TRBV12-4 TGTGCCAGCGGGCACCTGAACACTGAAGCTTTCTTT CASGHLNTEAFF
TRBD1 many TRBJ2-5 TRBV19 TGTGCCAGTAGCCCTAGGACAGGGGAAAAGCAGTACTTC CASSPRTGEKQYF
- many TRBJ2-2 TRBV7-9 TGTGCCAGCAGCTTAACGGTTGCCACCGGGGAGCTGTTTTTT CASSLTVATGELFF
- once TRBJ1-5 TRBV12-3/TRBV12-4 TGTGCCAGCAGAACCAGGGACCAGCCCCAGCATTTT CASRTRDQPQHF
- - TRBJ1-1 TRBV7-9 TGTGCCAGCAGCCCAACGGGACAACTGAACACTGAAGCTTTCTTT CASSPTGQLNTEAFF
TRBD1 many TRBJ2-7 TRBV28 TGTGCCAGCAGCTATCGGGACAGGGTTTCCTACGAGCAGTACTTC CASSYRDRVSYEQYF
- - TRBJ2-2 TRBV6-5 TGTGCCAGCAGTTACGATCGGGGACAAGTGAACACCGGGGAGCTGTTTTTT CASSYDRGQVNTGELFF
TRBD2 - TRBJ2-7 TRBV12-3/TRBV12-4 TGTGCCAGCAGGTCGACTAGCTGGGCCTACGAGCAGTACTTC CASRSTSWAYEQYF
- - TRBJ2-4 TRBV30 TGTCCACCCAACGGCAAACTCGGGGCCAAAAACATTCAGTACTTC CPPNGKLGAKNIQYF
TRBD2 many TRBJ2-5 TRBV19 TGTGCCAGTAGTACCAGCGGGAGAGGGCTAGGGGAGACCCAGTACTTC CASSTSGRGLGETQYF
- many TRBJ1-5 TRBV6-1 TGTGCCAGCAGCCCGAGACAGTTCAATCAGCCCCAGCATTTT CASSPRQFNQPQHF
- many TRBJ2-7 TRBV2 TGTGCCAGCAGTGAAGGGGCACCGACCTACGAGCAGTACTTC CASSEGAPTYEQYF
- few TRBJ2-1 TRBV18 TGTGCCAGCTCACCACGAAAGGGCCTGAGCTCCTACAATGAGCAGTTCTTC CASSPRKGLSSYNEQFF
- many TRBJ1-1 TRBV10-1 TGCGCCAGCAGTGAAATGGGCACTGAAGCTTTCTTT CASSEMGTEAFF
TRBD1 many TRBJ2-7 TRBV29-1 TGCAGCGTTGCTTCGGGACAGATTAGCTACGAGCAGTACTTC CSVASGQISYEQYF
- many TRBJ1-5 TRBV7-9 TGTGCCAGCAGCTTAGATGGGTACGACAGGCTTAGCAATCAGCCCCAGCATTTT CASSLDGYDRLSNQPQHF
- few TRBJ1-6 TRBV7-2 TGTGCCAGCAGCTTATTGGACAGTAATTCACCCCTCCACTTT CASSLLDSNSPLHF
- - TRBJ2-7 TRBV6-1 TGTGCCAGCAGTCTAGGGGGACTTAATACCTACGAGCAGTACTTC CASSLGGLNTYEQYF
- many TRBJ2-2 TRBV11-3 TGTGCCAGCAGCTTAGTGGAGGAGCTGTTTTTT CASSLVEELFF
- many TRBJ2-2 TRBV5-1 TGCGCCAGCAGCTTAAAAGGAATCACCGGGGAGCTGTTTTTT CASSLKGITGELFF
- - TRBJ1-5 TRBV2 TGTGCCAGCAGTGAATACATTCTGTGGGGCAATCAGCCCCAGCATTTT CASSEYILWGNQPQHF
- - TRBJ2-5 TRBV28 TGTGCCAGCAGTTTAACCGTGGGGAGAGAGACCCAGTACTTC CASSLTVGRETQYF
- many TRBJ1-5 TRBV2 TGTGCCAGCAGTGGGGACAGCAATCAGCCCCAGCATTTT CASSGDSNQPQHF
TRBD1 once TRBJ1-2 TRBV28 TGTGCCAGCAGATCTGACAGGGGTTCGGGAGGCTACACCTTC CASRSDRGSGGYTF
- many TRBJ2-7 TRBV29-1 TGCAGCGGGGAGGACGAGGGTGGCGAGCAGTACTTC CSGEDEGGEQYF
TRBD1 many TRBJ2-7 TRBV6-2/TRBV6-3 TGTGCCATATCAGACCGGGACAGGGGTGCCGAGCAGTACTTC CAISDRDRGAEQYF
- - TRBJ2-2 TRBV20-1 TGCAGTGCTAGGGTTGCTCTGGGCACCGGGGAGCTGTTTTTT CSARVALGTGELFF
TRBD1 many TRBJ2-2 TRBV9 TGTGCCAGCAGCGTCCAGACAGGGACCGGGGAGCTGTTTTTT CASSVQTGTGELFF
TRBD2 many TRBJ2-7 TRBV19 TGTGCCAGTAGACCCCAGGGAGGGTACGAGCAGTACTTC CASRPQGGYEQYF
- many TRBJ2-7 TRBV27 TGTGCCAGCAGTTTGTCCCCGAGGGGCTACGAGCAGTACTTC CASSLSPRGYEQYF
- many TRBJ1-1 TRBV28 TGTGCCAGCAGTTCAGCCAGGGCGGCCGCTGAAGCTTTCTTT CASSSARAAAEAFF
TRBD1 - TRBJ2-4 TRBV7-8 TGTGCCAGCAGCTTCACCGGGGACAGGGTAAACATTCAGTACTTC CASSFTGDRVNIQYF
- - TRBJ1-1 TRBV12-3/TRBV12-4 TGTGCCAGCAGTTCACGACGGGATAGAGCTGAAGCTTTCTTT CASSSRRDRAEAFF
TRBD1 many TRBJ1-6 TRBV19 TGTGCCAGTAGTCCCCGGACAGGGACGAGCTCCTATAATTCACCCCTCCACTTT CASSPRTGTSSYNSPLHF
- few TRBJ2-7 TRBV27 TGTGCCAGCAGTTTCGACAGTACCTACTCCTACGAGCAGTACTTC CASSFDSTYSYEQYF
- - TRBJ1-6 TRBV6-1 TGTGCCAGCAGAGAGGACAGTTTCGATTTAAGGTCACCCCTCCACTTT CASREDSFDLRSPLHF
TRBD2 - TRBJ2-5 TRBV11-2 TGTGCCAGCAGCTCCAGCCCCAGGTCTACGACTAGCGGGAGACAGGGGACCCAGTACTTC CASSSSPRSTTSGRQGTQYF
- many TRBJ2-2 TRBV29-1 TGCAGCGTTGAAGATCACGACGGGGAGCTGTTTTTT CSVEDHDGELFF
- few TRBJ2-7 TRBV6-1 TGTGCCACGCAACTTGGGTCTTCGGCCGTCCACGAGCAGTACTTC CATQLGSSAVHEQYF
- few TRBJ1-1 TRBV15 TGTGCCACCAGCAGAGATGGAACTGAAGCTTTCTTT CATSRDGTEAFF
TRBD2 many TRBJ2-7 TRBV18 TGTGCCTGCGGACTAGCGGGAACCCACGAGCAGTACTTC CACGLAGTHEQYF
- many TRBJ2-4 TRBV28 TGTGCCAGCAGTTTCCTGGGGATAGCCAAAAACATTCAGTACTTC CASSFLGIAKNIQYF
TRBD2 - TRBJ2-7 TRBV15 TGTGCCACCAGCAGAGATCCTCCCGGACTAGCGGGAGGGCCCAACGAGCAGTACTTC CATSRDPPGLAGGPNEQYF
- many TRBJ1-5 TRBV20-1 TGCAGTGCTAGATGGGGGTTCGGCAATCAGCCCCAGCATTTT CSARWGFGNQPQHF
- few TRBJ1-2 TRBV20-1 TGCAGTGCTCTTAAGGCCGAATCCTATGGCTACACCTTC CSALKAESYGYTF
TRBD2 - TRBJ2-2 TRBV12-3/TRBV12-4 TGTGCCAGCAGTTTAGTTGTAGCGGGAATCACCGGGGAGCTGTTTTTT CASSLVVAGITGELFF
TRBD2 - TRBJ2-3 TRBV4-1 TGCGCCAGCAGCCAAGACGGCCCAGCGGGAGGGCACACGGATACGCAGTATTTT CASSQDGPAGGHTDTQYF